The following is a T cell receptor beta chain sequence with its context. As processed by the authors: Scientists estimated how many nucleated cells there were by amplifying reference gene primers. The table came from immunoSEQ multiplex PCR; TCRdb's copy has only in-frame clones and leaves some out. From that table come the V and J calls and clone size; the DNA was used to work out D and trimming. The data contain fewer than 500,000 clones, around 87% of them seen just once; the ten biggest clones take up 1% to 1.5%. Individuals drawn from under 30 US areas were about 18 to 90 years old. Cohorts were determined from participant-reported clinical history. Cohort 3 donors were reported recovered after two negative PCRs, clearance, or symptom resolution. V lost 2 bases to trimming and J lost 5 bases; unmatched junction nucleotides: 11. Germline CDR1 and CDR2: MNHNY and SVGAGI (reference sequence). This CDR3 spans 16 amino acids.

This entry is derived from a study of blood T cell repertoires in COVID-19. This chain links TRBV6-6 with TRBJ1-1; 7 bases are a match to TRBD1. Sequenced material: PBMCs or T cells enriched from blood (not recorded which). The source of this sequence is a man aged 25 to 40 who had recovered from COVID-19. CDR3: CASSYAPGRGRTEAFF. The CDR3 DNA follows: TGTGCCAGCAGTTACGCCCCGGGCAGGGGGAGGACTGAAGCTTTCTTT.